The present TCR beta chain was sequenced within a study of T cell responses to AZD1222 COVID-19 vaccine. Whole-study context: Whether given at about 4 or about 12 weeks, second doses were pooled.

Unmatched junction bases numbered 2, after V lost 3 bases and J lost 0 bases. The CDR3 spans 14 residues. The germline V gene has CDR1 SGHTA and CDR2 FQGNSA. Assay used: immunoSEQ multiplex PCR; TCRdb lists only in-frame clones, some missing. The sample lists fewer than 85,000 clones, 85% to 90% occurring once. The rearrangement links TRBV7-2 to TRBJ2-7; 7 nucleotides line up with TRBD2. Sample: peripheral blood, taken on day 0 of AZD1222 vaccination. This sequence was found in an adult in good health. CDR3 protein: CASSFGGSSYEQYF. CDR3 in DNA: TGTGCCAGCAGCTTTGGCGGGAGCTCCTACGAGCAGTACTTC.